This T cell receptor (beta chain) was sequenced during a study of blood T cell repertoires in COVID-19. Turning to the study itself: Acute-phase and convalescent COVID-19 samples originated in the United States, Italy and Spain. In each case, the material was cDNA or gDNA derived from T cells, B-cell-depleted T cells, or PBMCs.

Trimming pared 3 bases from V and 3 bases from J, leaving 12 bases between. The germline gives CDR1 ENHRY, CDR2 SYGVKD. The CDR3 covers 14 residues. Methods used by the authors: Nucleated cell counts were estimated from reference gene primer amplification. The method was immunoSEQ multiplex PCR; TCRdb's version includes in-frame clones alone and lacks a portion of them. For V, J and clone size, that table is used; D and trimming come from the DNA. The sample lists 120,000 or so clones; about 80% were seen once. This receptor was taken from a woman in her forties or fifties with acute or convalescent COVID-19. The sequenced material came from peripheral blood. The chain uses TRBV10-3 and TRBJ2-7, with a tentative D call TRBD1 (6 bases). CDR3 DNA: TGTGCCATCAGTGAAGACAGGTCTGGCTACGAGCAGTACTTC. Encoded protein: CAISEDRSGYEQYF.